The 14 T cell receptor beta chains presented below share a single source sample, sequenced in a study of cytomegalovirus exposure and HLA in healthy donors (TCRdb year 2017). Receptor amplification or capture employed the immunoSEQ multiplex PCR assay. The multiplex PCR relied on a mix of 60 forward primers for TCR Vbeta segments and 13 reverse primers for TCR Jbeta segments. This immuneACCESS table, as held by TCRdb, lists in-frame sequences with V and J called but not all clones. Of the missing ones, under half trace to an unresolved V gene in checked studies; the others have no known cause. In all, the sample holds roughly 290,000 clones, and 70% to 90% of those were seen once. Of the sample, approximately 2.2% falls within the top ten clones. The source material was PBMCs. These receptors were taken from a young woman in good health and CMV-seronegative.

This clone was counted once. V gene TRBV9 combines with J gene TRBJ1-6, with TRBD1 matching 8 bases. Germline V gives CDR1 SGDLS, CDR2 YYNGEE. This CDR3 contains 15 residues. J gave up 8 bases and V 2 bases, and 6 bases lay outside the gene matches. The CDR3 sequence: CASSVTGGLDSPLHF. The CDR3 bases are TGTGCCAGCAGCGTCACAGGGGGTTTGGATTCACCCCTCCACTTT.

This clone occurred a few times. CDR3 sequence: CASSEGHHTDTQYF. The CDR3 DNA reads as TGTGCCAGCAGTGAAGGACATCACACAGATACGCAGTATTTT. The chain carries TRBV6-1 and TRBJ2-3; D is unclear. Trimming cost V 1 base and J 2 bases, with 7 bases left between them. Germline V lookup: CDR1 MNHNS, CDR2 SASEGT. This CDR3 is built from 14 residues.

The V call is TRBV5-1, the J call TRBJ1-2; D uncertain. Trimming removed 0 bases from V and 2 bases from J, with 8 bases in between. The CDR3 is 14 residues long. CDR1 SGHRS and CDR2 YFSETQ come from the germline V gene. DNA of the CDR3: TGCGCCAGCAGCTTGGACAGATCCAACTATGGCTACACCTTC. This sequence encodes CASSLDRSNYGYTF.

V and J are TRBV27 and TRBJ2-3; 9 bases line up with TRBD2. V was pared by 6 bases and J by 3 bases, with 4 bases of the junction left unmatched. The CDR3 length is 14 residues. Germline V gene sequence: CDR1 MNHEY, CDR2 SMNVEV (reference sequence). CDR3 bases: TGTGCCAGCAGGGCGGGACTAGCTACAGATACGCAGTATTTT. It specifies CASRAGLATDTQYF.

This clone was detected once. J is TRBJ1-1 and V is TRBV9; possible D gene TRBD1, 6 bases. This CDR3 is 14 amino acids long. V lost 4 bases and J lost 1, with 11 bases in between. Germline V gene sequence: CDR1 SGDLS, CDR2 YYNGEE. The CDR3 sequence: CASSWGGGNTEAFF. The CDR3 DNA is TGTGCCAGCAGCTGGGGAGGGGGGAACACTGAAGCTTTCTTT.

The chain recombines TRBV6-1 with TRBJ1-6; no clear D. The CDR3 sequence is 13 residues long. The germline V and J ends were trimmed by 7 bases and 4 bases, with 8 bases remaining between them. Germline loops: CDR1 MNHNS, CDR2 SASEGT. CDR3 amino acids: CASIRGYNSPLHF. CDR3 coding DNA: TGTGCCAGCATCCGAGGGTATAATTCACCCCTCCACTTT.

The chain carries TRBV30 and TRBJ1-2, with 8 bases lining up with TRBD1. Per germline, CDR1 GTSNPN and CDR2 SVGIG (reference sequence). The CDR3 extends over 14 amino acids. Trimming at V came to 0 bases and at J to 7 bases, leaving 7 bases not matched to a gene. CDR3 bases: TGTGCCTGGAGTGTACGGCAGGGGGCGTCTGGCTACACCTTC. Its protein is CAWSVRQGASGYTF. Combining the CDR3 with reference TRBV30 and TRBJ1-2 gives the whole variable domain SQTIHQWPATLVQPVGSPLSLECTVEGTSNPNLYWYRQAAGRGLQLLFYSVGIGQISSEVPQNLSASRPQDRQFILSSKKLLLSDSGFYLCAWSVRQGASGYTFGSGTRLTVV.

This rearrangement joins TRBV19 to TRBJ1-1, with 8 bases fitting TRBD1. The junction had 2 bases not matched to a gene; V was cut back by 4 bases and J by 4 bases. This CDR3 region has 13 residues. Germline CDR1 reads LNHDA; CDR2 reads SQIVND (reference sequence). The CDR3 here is CASSTGGLTEAFF. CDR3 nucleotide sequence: TGTGCCAGTAGTACAGGGGGCCTCACTGAAGCTTTCTTT.

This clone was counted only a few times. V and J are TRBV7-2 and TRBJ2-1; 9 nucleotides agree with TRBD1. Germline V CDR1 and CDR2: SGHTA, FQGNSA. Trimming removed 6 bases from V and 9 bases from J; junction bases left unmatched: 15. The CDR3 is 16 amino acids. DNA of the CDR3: TGTGCCAGCAGGAATGGGTTTGGGACAGGGACGGCTGAGCAGTTCTTC. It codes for CASRNGFGTGTAEQFF.

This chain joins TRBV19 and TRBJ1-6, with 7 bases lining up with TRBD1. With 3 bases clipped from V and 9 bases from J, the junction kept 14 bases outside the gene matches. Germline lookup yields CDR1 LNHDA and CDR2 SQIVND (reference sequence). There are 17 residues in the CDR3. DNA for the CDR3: TGTGCCAGTAGTATCACCTCCTTGACAGGGAGGAGTTCACCCCTCCACTTT. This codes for CASSITSLTGRSSPLHF.

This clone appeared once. The CDR3 loop reads CAWQGQPYGEQYF. The CDR3 DNA sequence: TGTGCCTGGCAGGGACAGCCCTATGGGGAGCAGTACTTC. The gene calls are TRBV30 and TRBJ2-7; TRBD1 agrees at 7 bases. The CDR3 covers 13 residues. Looked up from germline, CDR1 is GTSNPN and CDR2 is SVGIG (reference sequence). J gave up 7 bases and V 5 bases, and 11 bases lay outside the gene matches.

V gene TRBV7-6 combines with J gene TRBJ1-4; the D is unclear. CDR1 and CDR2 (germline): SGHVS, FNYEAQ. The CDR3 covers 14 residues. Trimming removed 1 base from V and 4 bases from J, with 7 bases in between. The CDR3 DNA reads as TGTGCCAGCAGCTTAGGTCCTTATAATGAAAAACTGTTTTTT. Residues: CASSLGPYNEKLFF.

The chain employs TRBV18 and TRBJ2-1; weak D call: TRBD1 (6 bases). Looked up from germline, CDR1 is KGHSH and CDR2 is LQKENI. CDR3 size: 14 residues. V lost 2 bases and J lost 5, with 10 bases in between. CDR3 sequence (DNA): TGTGCCAGCTCACCAATTGAGGGGGACAATGAGCAGTTCTTC. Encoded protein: CASSPIEGDNEQFF.

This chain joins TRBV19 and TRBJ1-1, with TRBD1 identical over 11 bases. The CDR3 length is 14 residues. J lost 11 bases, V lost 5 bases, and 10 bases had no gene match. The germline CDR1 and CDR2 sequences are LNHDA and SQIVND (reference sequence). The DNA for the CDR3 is TGTGCCAGTAGTGTAGGACAGGGGGCTTGGAGGGCTTTCTTT. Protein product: CASSVGQGAWRAFF.